The clone carrying this T cell receptor beta chain was detected a few times. Its antigen is undetermined. These data belong to a study of beta chain features in type 1 diabetes. Findings of the study overall: A moderate, significant TCRB CDR3 shortening appeared in type 1 diabetes across four CD4+ subsets. The naive, central memory and Treg TCRB repertoires looked more alike in patients than they did in healthy donors.

Sorting based on CD45RO/CCR7/CD25/CD127/CD95/CD27 separated CD4+ naive, central memory, regulatory and stem cell-like memory cells. Each sorted fraction was over 98% pure. Expressed TCRB transcripts were sequenced after all isolated RNA was converted to cDNA. Some clones are missing from TCRdb's copy, which holds only in-frame ones; the method was immunoSEQ multiplex PCR. The sample has a few hundred thousand clones; around 10% are singletons. Germline V CDR1 and CDR2: SGHAT, FQNNGV. The CDR3 loop spans 15 amino acids. V shed 3 bases and J shed 2 bases, with 12 bases lying between them. This chain links TRBV11-2 with TRBJ2-3; D unclear. The sequence came from a man aged 25-45 years with type 1 diabetes. The sample taken for sequencing was central memory CD4+ T cells from blood. The CDR3 is CASSLVERTTDTQYF. CDR3 nucleotide sequence: TGTGCCAGCAGCTTGGTTGAGCGAACCACAGATACGCAGTATTTT.